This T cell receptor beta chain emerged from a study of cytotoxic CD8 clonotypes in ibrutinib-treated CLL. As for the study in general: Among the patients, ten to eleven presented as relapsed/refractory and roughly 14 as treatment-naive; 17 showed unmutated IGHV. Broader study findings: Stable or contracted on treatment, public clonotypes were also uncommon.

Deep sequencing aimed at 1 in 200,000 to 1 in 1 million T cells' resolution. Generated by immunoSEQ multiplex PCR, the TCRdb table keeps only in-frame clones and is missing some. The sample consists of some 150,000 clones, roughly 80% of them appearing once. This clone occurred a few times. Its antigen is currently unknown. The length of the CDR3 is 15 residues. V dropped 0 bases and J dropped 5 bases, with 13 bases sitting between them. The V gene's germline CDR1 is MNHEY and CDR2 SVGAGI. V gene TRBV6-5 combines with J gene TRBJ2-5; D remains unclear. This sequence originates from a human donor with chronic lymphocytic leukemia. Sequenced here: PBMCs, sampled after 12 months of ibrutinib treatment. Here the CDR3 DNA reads TGTGCCAGCAGTTACTCGTCCGTTGTGACCGAGACCCAGTACTTC. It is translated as CASSYSSVVTETQYF.